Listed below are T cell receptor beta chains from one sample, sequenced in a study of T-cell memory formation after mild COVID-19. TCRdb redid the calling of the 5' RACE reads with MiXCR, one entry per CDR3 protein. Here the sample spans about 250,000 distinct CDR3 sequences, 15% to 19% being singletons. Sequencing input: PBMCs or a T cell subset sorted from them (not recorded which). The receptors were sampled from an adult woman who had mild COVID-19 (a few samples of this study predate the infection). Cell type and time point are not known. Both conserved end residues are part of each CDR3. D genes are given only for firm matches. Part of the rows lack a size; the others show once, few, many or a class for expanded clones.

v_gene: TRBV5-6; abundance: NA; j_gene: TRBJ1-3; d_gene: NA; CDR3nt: TGTGCCAGCAGCTTGGTGGCGGCCTCTGGAAACACCATATATTTT; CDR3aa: CASSLVAASGNTIYF
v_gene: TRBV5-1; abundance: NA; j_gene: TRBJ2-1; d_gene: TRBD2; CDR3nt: TGCGCCAGCAGCTTGGATCTAGCGGGAGCCTACAATGAGCAGTTCTTC; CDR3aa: CASSLDLAGAYNEQFF
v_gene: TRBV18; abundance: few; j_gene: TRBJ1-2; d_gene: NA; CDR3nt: TGTGCCAGCTATCAGACAGGTCACTATGGCTACACCTTC; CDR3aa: CASYQTGHYGYTF
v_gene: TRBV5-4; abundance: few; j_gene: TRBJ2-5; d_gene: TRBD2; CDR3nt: TGTGCCAGCAGCTTTGAAACGGGAGGGAAACTGCAAGAGACCCAGTACTTC; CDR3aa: CASSFETGGKLQETQYF
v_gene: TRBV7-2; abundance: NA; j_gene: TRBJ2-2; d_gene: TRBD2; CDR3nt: TGTGCCAGCAGCTCCGGGGGGGTCGCGAACACCGGGGAGCTGTTTTTT; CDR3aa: CASSSGGVANTGELFF
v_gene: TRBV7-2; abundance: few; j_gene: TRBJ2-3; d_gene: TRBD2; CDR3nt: TGTGCCAGCAGCTTAGACGTGGCGGGAGCGGTAGATACGCAGTATTTT; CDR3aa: CASSLDVAGAVDTQYF
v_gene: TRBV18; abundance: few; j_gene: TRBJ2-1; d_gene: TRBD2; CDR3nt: TGTGCCAGCTCACCAGGGGTAGCGGGGTTTGAGCAGTTCTTC; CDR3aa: CASSPGVAGFEQFF
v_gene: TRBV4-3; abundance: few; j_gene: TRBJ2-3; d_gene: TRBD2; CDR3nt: TGCGCCAGCAGCCAAGATAGGGCTAGCGGGGGCACAGATACGCAGTATTTT; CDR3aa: CASSQDRASGGTDTQYF
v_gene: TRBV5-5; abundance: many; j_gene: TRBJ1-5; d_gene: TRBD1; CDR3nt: TGTGCCAGCAGCTGGGGGACAGGGGGCAATCAGCCCCAGCATTTT; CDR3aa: CASSWGTGGNQPQHF
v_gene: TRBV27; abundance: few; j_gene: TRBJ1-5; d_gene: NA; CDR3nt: TGTGCCAGCAGTTTGGGGGGGTTGGGGTATAGCAATCAGCCCCAGCATTTT; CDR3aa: CASSLGGLGYSNQPQHF
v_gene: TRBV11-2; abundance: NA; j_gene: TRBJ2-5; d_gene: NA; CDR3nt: TGTGCCAGCAGCTCCGGACCAGGGACTTACCAAGAGACCCAGTACTTC; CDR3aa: CASSSGPGTYQETQYF
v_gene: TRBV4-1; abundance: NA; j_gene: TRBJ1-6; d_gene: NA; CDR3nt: TGCGCCAGCAGCCACGACGGGAGTAATTCACCCCTCCACTTT; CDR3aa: CASSHDGSNSPLHF
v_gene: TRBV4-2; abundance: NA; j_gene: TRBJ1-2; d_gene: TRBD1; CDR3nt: TGTGCCAGCAGCCAAGGGGAGGGGGCGGGCTATGGCTACACCTTC; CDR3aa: CASSQGEGAGYGYTF
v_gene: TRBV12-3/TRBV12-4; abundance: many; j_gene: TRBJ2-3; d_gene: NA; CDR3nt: TGTGCCAGCACCTTGGGCTCGAACACAGATACGCAGTATTTT; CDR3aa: CASTLGSNTDTQYF
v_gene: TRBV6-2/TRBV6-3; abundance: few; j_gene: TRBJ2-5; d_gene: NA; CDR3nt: TGTGTCAGCAAAATTACCGGGAGTTTCCGAGAGACCCAGTACTTC; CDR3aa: CVSKITGSFRETQYF
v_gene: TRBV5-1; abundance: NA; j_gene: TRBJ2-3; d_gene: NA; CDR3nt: TGCGCCAGCAGCGCCAGGGGGGCGACAGATACGCAGTATTTT; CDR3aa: CASSARGATDTQYF
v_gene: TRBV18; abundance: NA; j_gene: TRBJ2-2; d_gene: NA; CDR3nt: TGTGCCAGCTCACCTGAACAGATGAACACCGGGGAGCTGTTTTTT; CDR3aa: CASSPEQMNTGELFF
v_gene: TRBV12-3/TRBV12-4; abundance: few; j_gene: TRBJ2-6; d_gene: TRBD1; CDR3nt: TGTGCCAGCAGTGCATCCGGGACAGTTTTCTCTGGGGCCAACGTCCTGACTTTC; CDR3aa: CASSASGTVFSGANVLTF
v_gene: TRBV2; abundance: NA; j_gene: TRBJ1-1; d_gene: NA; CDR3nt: TGTGCCAGCAGGGTCACAGTGGCTGAAGCTTTCTTT; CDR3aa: CASRVTVAEAFF
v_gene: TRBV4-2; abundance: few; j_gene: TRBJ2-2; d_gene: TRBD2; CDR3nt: TGTGCCAGCAGCCAAGGCTTACTAGCGGCCGGGGAGCTGTTTTTT; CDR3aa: CASSQGLLAAGELFF
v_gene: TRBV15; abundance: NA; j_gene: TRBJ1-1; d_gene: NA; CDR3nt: TGTGCCACCAGCAGAGGGGGGACGGGAACTGAAGCTTTCTTT; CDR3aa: CATSRGGTGTEAFF
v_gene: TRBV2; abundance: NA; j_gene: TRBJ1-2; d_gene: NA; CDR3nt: TGTGCCAGCAGTTCCGGGACGATTAACTATGGCTACACCTTC; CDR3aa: CASSSGTINYGYTF
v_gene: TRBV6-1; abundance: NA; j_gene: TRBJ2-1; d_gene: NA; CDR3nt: TGTGCCAGCAGTGTCCTACTCGCTCTAGGGGACAATGAGCAGTTCTTC; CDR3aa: CASSVLLALGDNEQFF
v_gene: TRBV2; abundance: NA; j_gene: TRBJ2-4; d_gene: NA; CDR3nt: TGTGCCAGCTCGAAAGAGGCGGGTCTAGCCAAAAACATTCAGTACTTC; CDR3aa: CASSKEAGLAKNIQYF
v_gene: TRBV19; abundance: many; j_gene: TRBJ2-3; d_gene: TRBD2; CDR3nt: TGTGCCAGTAGAGCGGCTAGCGGGAGAGCAGATACGCAGTATTTT; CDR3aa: CASRAASGRADTQYF
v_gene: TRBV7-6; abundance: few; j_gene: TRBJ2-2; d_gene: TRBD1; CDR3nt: TGTGCCAGCAGCTTAGGGACAGGCGTCATTCCCGGGGAGCTGTTTTTT; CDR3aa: CASSLGTGVIPGELFF
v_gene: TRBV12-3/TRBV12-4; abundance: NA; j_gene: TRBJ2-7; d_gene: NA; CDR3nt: TGTGCCAGCAGTTTATTACTTCGTTACGAGCAGTACTTC; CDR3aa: CASSLLLRYEQYF
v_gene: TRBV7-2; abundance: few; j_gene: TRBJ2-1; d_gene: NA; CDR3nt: TGTGCCAGCAGCTCCTCTCTTCTACTACATTACAATGAGCAGTTCTTC; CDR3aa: CASSSSLLLHYNEQFF
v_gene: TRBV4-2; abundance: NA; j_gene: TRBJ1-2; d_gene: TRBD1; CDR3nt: TGTGCCAGCAGCAGGGGACAGGGGGATTTCTATGGCTACACCTTC; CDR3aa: CASSRGQGDFYGYTF
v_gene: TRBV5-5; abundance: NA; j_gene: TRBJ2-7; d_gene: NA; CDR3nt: TGTGCCAGCAGCTTGGCCGGGGGGACAGTGATCTTC; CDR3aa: CASSLAGGTVIF
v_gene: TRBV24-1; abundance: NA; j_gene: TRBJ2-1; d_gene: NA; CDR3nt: TGTGCCACCAGTGATTTGCAGTCAGGGAGCTATGAGCAGTTCTTC; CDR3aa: CATSDLQSGSYEQFF
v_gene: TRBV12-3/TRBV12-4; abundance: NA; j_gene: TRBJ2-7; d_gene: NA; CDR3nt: TGTGCCAGCAGTTTAGGGACGGACGACTACGAGCAGTACTTC; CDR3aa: CASSLGTDDYEQYF
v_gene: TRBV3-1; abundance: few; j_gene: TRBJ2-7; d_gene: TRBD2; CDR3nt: TGTGCCAGCAGCACCCGGACTAGCGGGAGGTACGAGCAGTACTTC; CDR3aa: CASSTRTSGRYEQYF
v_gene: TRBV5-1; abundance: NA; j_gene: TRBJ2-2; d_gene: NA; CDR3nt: TGCGCCAGCAGCTTGGCTGAGCTACAGACCGGGGAGCTGTTTTTT; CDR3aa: CASSLAELQTGELFF
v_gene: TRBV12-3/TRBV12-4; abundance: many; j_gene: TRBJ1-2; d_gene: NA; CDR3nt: TGTGCCAGCAGTCCCCGGGGGTGGGCCTACACCTTC; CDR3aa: CASSPRGWAYTF
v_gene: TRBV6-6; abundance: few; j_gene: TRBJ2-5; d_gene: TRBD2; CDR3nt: TGTGCCAAAACCTTCGTAGCGGGGGAAGAGACCCAGTACTTC; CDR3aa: CAKTFVAGEETQYF
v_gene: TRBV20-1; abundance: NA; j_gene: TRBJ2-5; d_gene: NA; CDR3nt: TGCAGTGCTAGTCTGGGACTAGAGACCCAGTACTTC; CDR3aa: CSASLGLETQYF
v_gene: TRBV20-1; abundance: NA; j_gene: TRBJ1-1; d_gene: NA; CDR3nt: TGCAGTGCTCGCCGGACAGCGAACACTGAAGCTTTCTTT; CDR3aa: CSARRTANTEAFF
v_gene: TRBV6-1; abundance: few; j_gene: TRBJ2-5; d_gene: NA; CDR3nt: TGTGCCAGCAGTTACAGGGAGCTGGAGACCCAGTACTTC; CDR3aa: CASSYRELETQYF
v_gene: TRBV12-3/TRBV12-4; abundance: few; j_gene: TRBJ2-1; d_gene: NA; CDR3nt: TGTGCCAGCAGTTTAGCGGGAGGAAGAGGCAATGAGCAGTTCTTC; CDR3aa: CASSLAGGRGNEQFF
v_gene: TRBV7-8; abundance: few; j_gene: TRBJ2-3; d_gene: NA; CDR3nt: TGTGCCAGCAGCCCCCGACCCAGGTCAGATACGCAGTATTTT; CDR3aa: CASSPRPRSDTQYF
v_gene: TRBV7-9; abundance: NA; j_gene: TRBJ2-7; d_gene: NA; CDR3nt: TGTGCCAGCAGCTTAGTTCCCGGGGTAACCGACTACGAGCAGTACTTC; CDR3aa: CASSLVPGVTDYEQYF
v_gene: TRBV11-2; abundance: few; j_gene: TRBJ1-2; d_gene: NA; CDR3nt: TGTGCCAGCAGCTTAGAGGGTCGCGGTAATGGCTACACCTTC; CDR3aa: CASSLEGRGNGYTF
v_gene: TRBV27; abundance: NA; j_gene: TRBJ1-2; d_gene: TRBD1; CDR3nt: TGTGCCAGCAGTTTTAGTCGGACAGGGGAGGGTGGCTACACCTTC; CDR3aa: CASSFSRTGEGGYTF
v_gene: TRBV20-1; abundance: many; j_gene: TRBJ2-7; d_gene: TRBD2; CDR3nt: TGCAGTGCTCCGAGAGCGGGGCAGACCTACGAGCAGTACTTC; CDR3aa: CSAPRAGQTYEQYF
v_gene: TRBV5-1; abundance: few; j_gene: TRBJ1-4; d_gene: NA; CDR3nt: TGCGCCAGCAGCTTGGCCCTGAACTTTGGGGAAAAACTGTTTTTT; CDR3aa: CASSLALNFGEKLFF
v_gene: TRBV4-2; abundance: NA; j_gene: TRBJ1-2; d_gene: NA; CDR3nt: TGTGCCAGCAGCCAAGGACCAGGCGGTGGCTACACCTTC; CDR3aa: CASSQGPGGGYTF
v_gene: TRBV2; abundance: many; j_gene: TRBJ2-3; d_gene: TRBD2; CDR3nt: TGTGCCAGCAGCGACCGGGGGGGCACAGATACGCAGTATTTT; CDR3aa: CASSDRGGTDTQYF
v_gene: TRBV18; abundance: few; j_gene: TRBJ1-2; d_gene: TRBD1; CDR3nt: TGTGCCAGCTCACCTACCCCGGGACAGGGGGCGCGGAACTATGGCTACACCTTC; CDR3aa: CASSPTPGQGARNYGYTF
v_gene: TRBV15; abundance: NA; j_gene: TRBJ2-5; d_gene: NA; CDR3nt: TGTGCCACCAGCAGAGAAAGGGGCTTTGAGGAGACCCAGTACTTC; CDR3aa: CATSRERGFEETQYF
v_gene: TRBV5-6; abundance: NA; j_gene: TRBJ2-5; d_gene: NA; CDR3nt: TGTGCCAGCAGCCCACGCGTGGAGACCCAGTACTTC; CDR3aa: CASSPRVETQYF
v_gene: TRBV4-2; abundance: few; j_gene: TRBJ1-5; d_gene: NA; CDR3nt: TGTGCCAGCAGCCAAGATTTCAGGGTTTCCCAGCCCCAGCATTTT; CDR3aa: CASSQDFRVSQPQHF